The 18 T cell receptor beta chains below come from one sample, sequenced in a study of blood T cell repertoires in COVID-19. Sequenced by immunoSEQ multiplex PCR; TCRdb stores in-frame clones only, minus some. Seen here are roughly 220,000 clones, roughly 90% observed once, and the top ten hold over 12%. Sequenced sample: PBMCs or T cells enriched from blood (not recorded which). The receptors here all came from a man aged 30 to 45 who had been exposed to COVID-19.

The rearrangement joins TRBV29-1 to TRBJ1-2; 8 bases line up with TRBD1. This CDR3 has 13 residues. With 8 bases clipped from V and 5 bases from J, the junction kept 10 bases outside the gene matches. Germline assignment: CDR1 SQVTM and CDR2 ANQGSEA. As DNA, the CDR3 is TGCAGCTCTCGCACAGGGGGAGATTATGGCTACACCTTC. Translated: CSSRTGGDYGYTF. The complete variable domain, with remaining parts taken from reference TRBV29-1 and TRBJ1-2, reads SAVISQKPSRDICQRGTSLTIQCQVDSQVTMMFWYRQQPGQSLTLIATANQGSEATYESGFVIDKFPISRPNLTFSTLTVSNMSPEDSSIYLCSSRTGGDYGYTFGSGTRLTVV.

The chain has TRBV6-4 and TRBJ1-6; the match to TRBD1 covers 8 bases. This CDR3 is 15 amino acids long. Per the germline V gene, CDR1 is MRHNA and CDR2 is SNTAGT. V dropped 3 bases and J dropped 9; count of bases not matched to a gene: 7. The CDR3: CASSEQQGEFSPLHF. The DNA of the CDR3 is TGTGCCAGCAGTGAACAACAGGGGGAGTTTTCACCCCTCCACTTT.

This chain joins TRBV11-1 and TRBJ2-3; perhaps TRBD1 as D (6 bases). The germline V and J ends were trimmed by 4 bases and 4 bases, with 15 bases remaining between them. The CDR3 is 15 residues long. Germline V gives CDR1 SGHAT, CDR2 FQDESV (reference sequence). The DNA of the CDR3 is TGTGCCAGCAGCTCAGAATATGGACAGCCAGATACGCAGTATTTT. Translation gives CASSSEYGQPDTQYF. The full variable domain, with the rest looked up from reference TRBV11-1 and TRBJ2-3, is EAEVAQSPRYKITEKSQAVAFWCDPISGHATLYWYRQILGQGPELLVQFQDESVVDDSQLPKDRFSAERLKGVDSTLKIQPAELGDSAMYLCASSSEYGQPDTQYFGPGTRLTVL.

The CDR3 nucleotides are TGTGCCAGCACACAGGACCATGGACTAGCGGTTTCGAATGAGCAGTTCTTC. Amino acids: CASTQDHGLAVSNEQFF. The rearrangement links TRBV3-1 (or the pseudogene TRBV3-2) to TRBJ2-1; 10 nucleotides agree with TRBD2. The V gene's germline CDR1 is LGHDT and CDR2 YNNKEL (reference sequence). Germline trimming cut 7 bases from V and 7 bases from J; bases unmatched to any gene: 16. The CDR3 covers 17 residues.

The chain joins TRBV7-2 to TRBJ1-6, with D possibly being TRBD1 (5 bases). The V gene lost 1 base and the J gene lost 9 bases, with 13 bases spanning the gap. Germline values: CDR1 SGHTA, CDR2 FQGNSA. The length of the CDR3 is 15 residues. The chain's CDR3 is CASSLEEGFSSPLHF. The CDR3 DNA reads TGTGCCAGCAGCTTAGAGGAGGGGTTTAGTTCACCCCTCCACTTT.

This chain links TRBV20-1 with TRBJ1-5, with D perhaps matching TRBD1 (5 bases). There are 15 residues in the CDR3. The V end was cut by 3 bases, the J end by 2 bases, with 14 bases between. Germline CDR1 and CDR2: DFQATT and SNEGSKA (reference sequence). In DNA, the CDR3 is TGCAGTGCTAGTCCCGCGGGAGGGGGCAATCAGCCCCAGCATTTT. Translation gives CSASPAGGGNQPQHF.

The J gene is TRBJ2-7, the V gene TRBV13, with 10 bases identical to TRBD1. This CDR3 has 13 residues. V lost 4 bases, J lost 3 bases, and 0 bases stayed unmatched. Germline assignment: CDR1 PRHDT and CDR2 FYEKMQ (reference sequence). CDR3 sequence: CASSWTGGYEQYF. CDR3 sequence (DNA): TGTGCCAGCAGCTGGACAGGGGGCTACGAGCAGTACTTC.

This chain links TRBV6-2 or TRBV6-3 with TRBJ1-5; the match to TRBD1 covers 11 bases. Germline values: CDR1 MNHEY, CDR2 SVGEGT. The CDR3 is made up of 15 amino acids. The V and J ends lost 4 bases and 5 bases, in that order; junction bases with no gene match: 4. CDR3 DNA sequence: TGTGCCAGCAGTTGGGGGACAGGGGGTCATCAGCCCCAGCATTTT. Its protein is CASSWGTGGHQPQHF.

This chain connects TRBV5-6 to TRBJ1-2; D is possibly TRBD1 (6 bases). The CDR3 extends over 13 amino acids. CDR1 and CDR2 (germline): SGHDT, YYEEEE. The germline V and J ends were trimmed by 6 bases and 6 bases, with 15 bases remaining between them. The CDR3 sequence is CASTRGAKDGYTF. The CDR3 region has the DNA TGTGCCAGCACCCGGGGGGCAAAGGATGGCTACACCTTC.

The J gene is TRBJ1-6, the V gene TRBV29-1; D perhaps matches TRBD1 (5 bases). Trimming took 3 bases from V and 5 from J, leaving 8 bases between them. Per germline, CDR1 SQVTM and CDR2 ANQGSEA. The length of the CDR3 is 13 residues. The CDR3 loop is CSVDTQDNSPLHF. The CDR3 DNA reads as TGCAGCGTTGATACACAGGATAATTCACCCCTCCACTTT. The full variable domain, in which reference TRBV29-1 and TRBJ1-6 provide the parts outside the CDR3, is SAVISQKPSRDICQRGTSLTIQCQVDSQVTMMFWYRQQPGQSLTLIATANQGSEATYESGFVIDKFPISRPNLTFSTLTVSNMSPEDSSIYLCSVDTQDNSPLHFGNGTRLTVT.

The chain carries TRBV28 and TRBJ2-7; 8 nucleotides match TRBD2. Germline trimming cut 7 bases from V and 5 bases from J; bases unmatched to any gene: 16. CDR1 is MDHEN, CDR2 SYDVKM, per germline. This CDR3 has 16 amino acids. The DNA of the CDR3 is TGTGCCAGCACCACGGCCGGGGGGGCCCCCCGCGACGAGCAGTACTTC. Translated: CASTTAGGAPRDEQYF.

V gene TRBV4-2 combines with J gene TRBJ2-7; D is uncertain. Germline-derived CDR1 and CDR2 are LGHNA and YNFKEQ. This CDR3 spans 13 amino acids. Trimming took off 2 bases at V and 4 bases at J, with 9 bases between the two ends. The CDR3 sequence is CASSQQFSYEQYF. Written as DNA, the CDR3 is TGTGCCAGCAGCCAACAGTTTTCATACGAGCAGTACTTC.

This clone occurred once. The gene calls are TRBV5-1 and TRBJ1-1; TRBD1 agrees at 9 bases. Germline V gene data show CDR1 as SGHRS and CDR2 as YFSETQ. This CDR3 has 15 amino acids. The trim removed 2 bases at V and 3 bases at J, leaving 5 bases unmatched. CDR3 in DNA: TGCGCCAGCAGCTTCGGGACAGGGACCTACACTGAAGCTTTCTTT. Translation gives CASSFGTGTYTEAFF. Based on the CDR3 plus reference TRBV5-1 and TRBJ1-1, the full variable domain is KAGVTQTPRYLIKTRGQQVTLSCSPISGHRSVSWYQQTPGQGLQFLFEYFSETQRNKGNFPGRFSGRQFSNSRSEMNVSTLELGDSALYLCASSFGTGTYTEAFFGQGTRLTVV.

The chain has TRBV7-9 and TRBJ1-6, with 8 bases identical to TRBD1. This CDR3 spans 16 amino acids. Germline CDR1 is SEHNR and CDR2 is FQNEAQ (reference sequence). The V and J ends lost 5 bases and 10 bases, in that order; junction bases with no gene match: 13. The CDR3: CASSAGTGTGKSPLHF. The CDR3 nucleotides read TGTGCCAGCAGCGCCGGGACAGGCACGGGGAAGTCACCCCTCCACTTT.

The chain carries TRBV30 and TRBJ1-2, with D possibly TRBD1 on 5 matching bases. Germline values: CDR1 GTSNPN, CDR2 SVGIG (reference sequence). CDR3 length: 11 residues. Trimming took off 3 bases at V and 7 bases at J, with 9 bases between the two ends. The CDR3 DNA reads as TGTGCCTGGAGGGGGCTGGGTGGCTACACCTTC. Its translation: CAWRGLGGYTF.

The chain joins TRBV15 to TRBJ2-7; no clear D gene. This CDR3 has 15 amino acids. From germline, CDR1 is LNHNV and CDR2 YYDKDF (reference sequence). Trimming left V 5 bases short and J 0 bases short, with 14 bases between. The CDR3 bases are TGTGCCACCAGCGGTCGGCGGATCCCCTCCTACGAGCAGTACTTC. Residues: CATSGRRIPSYEQYF.

This chain uses TRBV2 with TRBJ2-1; 15 bases map to TRBD2. This CDR3 comprises 19 residues. J gave up 0 bases and V 1 base, and 4 bases lay outside the gene matches. Per germline, CDR1 SNHLY and CDR2 FYNNEI. The DNA for the CDR3 is TGTGCCAGCAGTGAAGGAGGACTAGCGGGGGGGCGCTCCTACAATGAGCAGTTCTTC. This gives the protein CASSEGGLAGGRSYNEQFF.

This chain joins TRBV30 and TRBJ2-3, with 10 bases aligning to TRBD1. The CDR3 contains 16 residues. Germline CDR1 reads GTSNPN; CDR2 reads SVGIG (reference sequence). With 1 base clipped from V and 3 bases from J, the junction kept 7 bases outside the gene matches. The CDR3 region is CAWSDFRQGATDTQYF. DNA for the CDR3: TGTGCCTGGAGTGACTTCCGACAGGGGGCTACAGATACGCAGTATTTT.